The 14 T cell receptor beta chains presented below share a single source sample, sequenced in a study of T-cell reconstitution after alpha-beta-depleted transplantation in children. Unique molecular identifiers featured in how the TCRbeta library was prepared. TCRdb reprocessed the PCR reads via MiXCR and lists one record per CDR3 protein. The table shows 600,000 to 700,000 distinct CDR3 sequences, with 16% occurring only once. The sample consisted of PBMCs from the stem cell graft donor, taken from the stem cell graft. These receptors originate from a human donor who donated a stem cell graft to a child with acute myeloid leukemia.

This chain links TRBV5-1 with TRBJ2-5; 9 bases are a match to TRBD1. CDR3 size: 15 residues. CDR1 SGHRS and CDR2 YFSETQ come from the germline V gene. The V and J ends lost 3 bases and 5 bases, in that order; junction bases with no gene match: 8. CDR3 nucleotides: TGCGCCAGCAGCTCCCGACAGGGGGTTGAGGAGACCCAGTACTTC. Its protein is CASSSRQGVEETQYF.

This clonotype was found a few times. V is TRBV4-3 and J is TRBJ1-1, with D perhaps matching TRBD1 (5 bases). V was pared by 0 bases and J by 4 bases, with 12 bases between. The germline CDR1 and CDR2 sequences are LGHNA and YSLEER. The length of the CDR3 is 15 residues. CDR3 DNA: TGCGCCAGCAGCCAAGACCGGCGGGGGAGCACTGAAGCTTTCTTT. Its translation is CASSQDRRGSTEAFF.

This clonotype was observed many times. The chain recombines TRBV20-1 with TRBJ2-3; D is unclear. Germline-derived CDR1 and CDR2 are DFQATT and SNEGSKA (reference sequence). Between the trimmed V and J ends, which lost 4 bases and 2 bases, there was a span of 7 bases. This CDR3 comprises 12 residues. Here the CDR3 DNA reads TGCAGTGCTAATTGGATCACAGATACGCAGTATTTT. It is translated as CSANWITDTQYF.

The rearrangement uses TRBV13 and TRBJ1-6, with D maybe TRBD1 (5 bases). Germline V gene sequence: CDR1 PRHDT, CDR2 FYEKMQ (reference sequence). The length of the CDR3 is 15 residues. The V end was cut by 5 bases, the J end by 7 bases, with 15 bases between. This chain's CDR3 is CASSPRGGRNSPLHF. The CDR3 DNA reads TGTGCCAGCAGCCCTCGGGGGGGTCGAAATTCACCCCTCCACTTT. Drawing the rest from reference TRBV13 and TRBJ1-6, the complete variable domain is AAGVIQSPRHLIKEKRETATLKCYPIPRHDTVYWYQQGPGQDPQFLISFYEKMQSDKGSIPDRFSAQQFSDYHSELNMSSLELGDSALYFCASSPRGGRNSPLHFGNGTRLTVT.

This clonotype occurred many times. The gene calls are TRBV12-3 or TRBV12-4 and TRBJ1-2, with 11 positions matching TRBD1. Trimming at V came to 7 bases and at J to 7 bases, leaving 2 bases not matched to a gene. This CDR3 has 12 amino acids. CDR3 sequence reads: CASIGTGGGYTF. The CDR3 DNA reads as TGTGCCAGCATAGGGACAGGGGGTGGCTACACCTTC.

Ten or more counts support this clonotype. The chain links TRBV20-1 to TRBJ1-5; possible D gene TRBD1, 5 bases. With 5 bases removed from V and 4 bases from J, the gap between germline ends came to 15 bases. Per germline, CDR1 DFQATT and CDR2 SNEGSKA (reference sequence). This CDR3 contains 14 residues. The CDR3 is CSAYYGRGNQPQHF. The CDR3 region has the DNA TGCAGTGCTTACTACGGGCGGGGGAATCAGCCCCAGCATTTT.

This clonotype was recorded many times. V is TRBV7-2 and J is TRBJ2-5, with TRBD2 matching over 7 bases. Per germline, CDR1 SGHTA and CDR2 FQGNSA. With V trimmed by 5 bases and J by 6 bases, 9 bases remained unmatched. The CDR3 has 14 residues. CDR3 region: CASSPAWGGQTQYF. Written as DNA, the CDR3 is TGTGCCAGCAGCCCAGCTTGGGGAGGGCAGACCCAGTACTTC.

V and J are TRBV7-2 and TRBJ1-2; 9 nucleotides line up with TRBD1. Per germline, CDR1 SGHTA and CDR2 FQGNSA. After removal of 1 base from V and 8 bases from J, the junction contained 5 bases not matched to a gene. The CDR3 sequence is 14 residues long. As DNA, the CDR3 is TGTGCCAGCAGCTTAGAGCACAGGGGGCAGGGCTACACCTTC. Encoded protein: CASSLEHRGQGYTF.

This clonotype was detected a few times. The chain links TRBV20-1 to TRBJ2-4; D call uncertain. CDR3 length: 11 amino acids. Germline values: CDR1 DFQATT, CDR2 SNEGSKA (reference sequence). V lost 3 bases and J 5 bases, leaving 5 bases between the germline ends. The CDR3 protein is CSARDQNIQYF. The CDR3 DNA sequence: TGCAGTGCTAGGGACCAAAACATTCAGTACTTC.

This clonotype was seen a handful of times. J is TRBJ2-7 and V is TRBV20-1, with D perhaps matching TRBD2 (5 bases). CDR1 is DFQATT, CDR2 SNEGSKA, per germline (reference sequence). Trimming took 4 bases from V and 3 from J, leaving 19 bases between them. This CDR3 comprises 15 residues. The CDR3 sequence is CSATPRRLHGYEQYF. In nucleotides, the CDR3 is TGCAGTGCTACCCCCCGTCGACTACACGGCTACGAGCAGTACTTC.

This clonotype was observed a handful of times. The rearrangement uses TRBV7-8 and TRBJ2-3; D uncertain. Germline CDR1 is SGHVS and CDR2 is FQNEAQ. The V gene lost 4 bases and the J gene lost 2 bases, with 16 bases spanning the gap. The CDR3 contains 16 residues. Here the CDR3 reads CASSSRLWSDTDTQYF. The CDR3 DNA sequence: TGTGCCAGCAGCTCTCGTTTGTGGAGTGACACAGATACGCAGTATTTT.

The chain has TRBV4-2 and TRBJ2-5; 9 nucleotides align to TRBD2. V trimming: 5 bases; J trimming: 0 bases; junction bases outside the gene matches: 7. The germline gives CDR1 LGHNA, CDR2 YNFKEQ. This CDR3 is 16 amino acids long. Here the CDR3 DNA reads TGTGCCAGCAGCTCCTGGACTAGCGAGAACCAAGAGACCCAGTACTTC. This sequence encodes CASSSWTSENQETQYF.

There are many counts of this clonotype. The chain has TRBV29-1 and TRBJ2-7; the match to TRBD1 covers 8 bases. This CDR3 region has 12 residues. The J segment lost 5 bases and the V segment lost 4 bases, leaving 4 bases of the junction unmatched. From germline, CDR1 is SQVTM and CDR2 ANQGSEA. The CDR3 loop is CSVGGQGDEQYV. The CDR3 coding sequence is TGCAGCGTTGGAGGACAGGGAGACGAGCAGTACGTC.

This clonotype was found many times. This sequence joins TRBV6-5 and TRBJ1-6; D is undetermined. The V end lost 0 bases, the J end lost 10 bases, and 4 bases lay between the germline ends. Germline CDR1 and CDR2: MNHEY and SVGAGI. CDR3 length equals 12 residues. CDR3 in amino acids: CASSYSGSPLHF. The CDR3 DNA reads as TGTGCCAGCAGTTACTCTGGCTCACCCCTCCACTTT.